Following are 20 T cell receptor beta chains from one sample sequenced in a study of response to subunit inactivated influenza vaccine. Via MiXCR, TCRdb re-called the RT-PCR reads, giving one row per CDR3 protein. There are hundreds of thousands of distinct CDR3 sequences in the sample; around 14% occur only once, and 5.5% to 8% lies in the top ten. The sample consisted of PBMCs from blood, taken 14 days before vaccination. The receptors were sampled from a man aged 45-60 years who received an inactivated influenza vaccine.

This clonotype was detected a few times. The rearrangement links TRBV2 to TRBJ1-2; 10 bases are shared with TRBD1. From germline, CDR1 is SNHLY and CDR2 FYNNEI. Trimming cost V 10 bases and J 4 bases; bases outside gene matches: 15. This CDR3 comprises 16 residues. In DNA form, the CDR3 reads TGTGCCACCTCTAGGGACAGGGGCCTTGCGGTCTATGGCTACACCTTC. Translating it yields CATSRDRGLAVYGYTF.

This clonotype was counted only a few times. The J gene is TRBJ2-5, the V gene TRBV20-1; no clear D gene. The CDR3 is 15 amino acids. The germline gives CDR1 DFQATT, CDR2 SNEGSKA (reference sequence). V lost 1 base and J 2 bases, leaving 14 bases between the germline ends. CDR3 region: CSARGVKSEQETQYF. CDR3 nucleotides: TGCAGTGCTAGAGGGGTTAAAAGCGAACAAGAGACCCAGTACTTC.

J is TRBJ1-1 and V is TRBV6-1; the match to TRBD1 covers 8 bases. The CDR3 is made up of 16 amino acids. V shed 3 bases, J shed 1 base, and the junction held 7 bases outside the gene matches. Germline CDR1 reads MNHNS; CDR2 reads SASEGT. DNA of the CDR3: TGTGCCAGCAGTGATAGGCCAGGGGGCCCGAACACTGAAGCTTTCTTT. This encodes CASSDRPGGPNTEAFF.

Only a few counts were recorded for this clonotype. The CDR3 here is CASSQELAGALETQYF. As DNA, the CDR3 is TGTGCCAGCAGCCAAGAACTAGCGGGAGCTCTGGAGACCCAGTACTTC. This chain joins TRBV3-1 and TRBJ2-5; 11 bases line up with TRBD2. The V gene end was trimmed by 0 bases and the J gene end by 5 bases; junction bases not matched to a gene: 5. Germline V gene sequence: CDR1 LGHDT, CDR2 YNNKEL (reference sequence). The CDR3 runs to 16 residues.

The V and J genes are TRBV20-1 and TRBJ2-2, with a possible D match to TRBD1 (5 bases). The V end was cut by 4 bases, the J end by 6 bases, with 12 bases between. This CDR3 is built from 13 residues. Germline-derived CDR1 and CDR2 are DFQATT and SNEGSKA (reference sequence). The CDR3 loop reads CSAKTQGPGELFF. For the CDR3, the DNA is TGCAGTGCTAAAACCCAGGGTCCCGGGGAGCTGTTTTTT.

This clonotype was found a few times. The V call is TRBV12-5, the J call TRBJ2-3; D is unresolved. V was clipped by 5 bases and J by 4 bases, with 4 bases between them. The CDR3 is 11 amino acids. Germline CDR1 and CDR2: LGHNT and FRNRAP. The CDR3 region is CASGNPDTQYF. The CDR3 nucleotides read TGTGCTAGTGGTAACCCAGATACGCAGTATTTT.

This rearrangement joins TRBV29-1 to TRBJ1-3; D remains ambiguous. Between the trimmed V and J ends, which lost 0 bases and 4 bases, there was a span of 13 bases. From germline, CDR1 is SQVTM and CDR2 ANQGSEA. This CDR3 spans 15 amino acids. This chain's CDR3 is CSVEDRRFSGNTIYF. The CDR3, as DNA: TGCAGCGTTGAAGATCGGAGGTTTTCCGGAAACACCATATATTTT.

This clonotype was counted ten times or more. The genes are TRBV30 and TRBJ1-1; 8 nucleotides agree with TRBD1. CDR3 length equals 17 residues. CDR1 and CDR2 from the germline V gene are GTSNPN and SVGIG (reference sequence). The V gene end was trimmed by 7 bases and the J gene end by 0 bases; junction bases not matched to a gene: 16. The CDR3 bases are TGTGCCTCCCAAAGGTGGACACAGGGGGGTCTGAACACTGAAGCTTTCTTT. Encoded protein: CASQRWTQGGLNTEAFF.

CDR3 amino acids: CASSARDSTYNEQFF. The CDR3 DNA reads TGTGCCAGCAGTGCCCGGGACTCAACTTACAATGAGCAGTTCTTC. The chain has TRBV12-3 or TRBV12-4 and TRBJ2-1, with a tentative D call TRBD2 (6 bases). The length of the CDR3 is 15 residues. Trimming removed 5 bases at V and 4 bases at J, with 15 bases between.

At least ten counts were recorded for this clonotype. The chain carries TRBV29-1 and TRBJ2-5, with 8 bases aligning to TRBD1. V shed 4 bases and J 4 bases; nucleotides not matched to a gene: 8. The CDR3 length is 14 residues. Germline CDR1 and CDR2: SQVTM and ANQGSEA. The CDR3 protein is CSVGKNRGSETQYF. CDR3 coding DNA: TGCAGCGTTGGAAAGAACAGGGGGTCAGAGACCCAGTACTTC.

The rearrangement links TRBV6-5 to TRBJ2-7, with D possibly being TRBD2 (7 bases). In germline, CDR1 is MNHEY, CDR2 SVGAGI. With 2 bases removed from V and 12 bases from J, the gap between germline ends came to 11 bases. The CDR3 runs to 11 residues. The CDR3, as DNA: TGTGCCAGCAGTTACCGAGGGGGGGTGTACTTC. Encoded protein: CASSYRGGVYF.

This clonotype has more than one count but fewer than ten. The V and J genes are TRBV24-1 and TRBJ1-1; D unresolved. The CDR3 has 13 residues. Trimming took 4 bases from V and 4 from J, leaving 9 bases between them. Germline assignment: CDR1 KGHDR and CDR2 SFDVKD. DNA for the CDR3: TGTGCCACCAGTGACCCGGACGGCACTGAAGCTTTCTTT. Translating gives CATSDPDGTEAFF.

This clonotype was counted a few times. V and J are TRBV6-1 and TRBJ2-2; the D is unclear. The CDR3 has 13 amino acids. In germline, CDR1 is MNHNS, CDR2 SASEGT. Trimming removed 7 bases at V and 2 bases at J, with 8 bases between. The CDR3 DNA follows: TGTGCCAGCATCTCAAGTAACACCGGGGAGCTGTTTTTT. This gives the protein CASISSNTGELFF.

This clonotype appeared a few times. This rearrangement joins TRBV28 to TRBJ2-3; 9 bases map to TRBD2. J lost 4 bases, V lost 7 bases, and 6 bases had no gene match. From germline, CDR1 is MDHEN and CDR2 SYDVKM. This CDR3 has 14 amino acids. The CDR3 DNA sequence: TGTGCCAGCACCACCGGGACTAGCCCAGATACGCAGTATTTT. It yields the protein CASTTGTSPDTQYF.

This clonotype has just a few counts. This chain connects TRBV5-1 to TRBJ2-7; D not resolved. From germline, CDR1 is SGHRS and CDR2 YFSETQ. This CDR3 has 16 amino acids. The germline V and J ends were trimmed by 0 bases and 0 bases, with 13 bases remaining between them. The CDR3 bases are TGCGCCAGCAGCTTGGCCGGTGCGATGAGCTCCTACGAGCAGTACTTC. Its translation: CASSLAGAMSSYEQYF.

V and J are TRBV28 and TRBJ1-5, with 10 bases aligning to TRBD1. Trimming removed 5 bases from V and 2 bases from J; junction bases left unmatched: 12. The V gene's germline CDR1 is MDHEN and CDR2 SYDVKM. CDR3 length: 18 amino acids. In DNA form, the CDR3 reads TGTGCCAGCAGTCAATACTACTGGGACAGGGGAGGCAATCAGCCCCAGCATTTT. It encodes CASSQYYWDRGGNQPQHF.

The V gene is TRBV6-1, the J gene TRBJ2-7; 9 bases align to TRBD2. With V trimmed by 10 bases and J by 2 bases, 6 bases remained unmatched. The germline CDR1 and CDR2 sequences are MNHNS and SASEGT. The CDR3 has 13 amino acids. CDR3: CAIASGVTYEQYF. CDR3 DNA sequence: TGTGCCATCGCTAGCGGGGTTACCTACGAGCAGTACTTC.

This clonotype was found many times. The chain joins TRBV18 to TRBJ2-2, with 9 bases fitting TRBD1. The CDR3 spans 14 residues. Germline V gene data show CDR1 as KGHSH and CDR2 as LQKENI. Germline trimming cut 3 bases from V and 7 bases from J; bases unmatched to any gene: 3. The CDR3 sequence is CASSPGQGNGELFF. CDR3 DNA: TGTGCCAGCTCACCGGGACAGGGCAACGGGGAGCTGTTTTTT.

The chain employs TRBV29-1 and TRBJ1-2; D is ambiguous. The V and J ends lost 1 base and 2 bases respectively, with 14 bases between them. Germline CDR1 is SQVTM and CDR2 is ANQGSEA. The CDR3 covers 15 residues. CDR3: CSVEGADEGNYGYTF. The CDR3 DNA follows: TGCAGCGTTGAAGGTGCTGACGAGGGCAACTATGGCTACACCTTC.

This clonotype came up once. V and J are TRBV11-2 and TRBJ2-1; D is possibly TRBD2 (5 bases). The CDR3 runs to 14 residues. Deletions cut 4 bases from V and 6 bases from J, with 13 bases between. Germline CDR1 and CDR2: SGHAT and FQNNGV. The chain's CDR3 is CASSSWASGNEQFF. CDR3 nucleotides: TGTGCCAGCAGCTCATGGGCCAGCGGCAATGAGCAGTTCTTC. The full variable domain, completed using reference TRBV11-2 and TRBJ2-1, is EAGVAQSPRYKIIEKRQSVAFWCNPISGHATLYWYQQILGQGPKLLIQFQNNGVVDDSQLPKDRFSAERLKGVDSTLKIQPAKLEDSAVYLCASSSWASGNEQFFGPGTRLTVL.